The 29 T cell receptor beta chains below all came from one sample that was sequenced in a study of blood T cell repertoires in COVID-19. The assay was immunoSEQ multiplex PCR, and TCRdb's table has in-frame clones only and misses some. The sample includes about 76,000 clones, about nine tenths of them seen just once. The material sequenced was peripheral blood. The receptors derive from a woman in her forties or fifties in a cohort sampled during active COVID-19.

The chain has TRBV28 and TRBJ1-5; D remains unclear. V lost 8 bases and J 7 bases, leaving 18 bases between the germline ends. Per germline, CDR1 MDHEN and CDR2 SYDVKM. The CDR3 runs to 14 residues. CDR3 region: CASHTPAEGQPQHF. CDR3 in DNA: TGTGCCAGCCATACACCCGCCGAGGGACAGCCCCAGCATTTT.

On this clone itself: One junction end does not reproduce the germline sequence, and a read error may be involved. The chain joins TRBV11-2 to TRBJ2-7; 11 bases match TRBD2. The CDR3 runs to 13 residues. CDR1 SGHAT and CDR2 FQNNGV come from the germline V gene. The CDR3 nucleotides are TGTGCCAGCAGCTCAAGCGGACTAGCGGGCGTTACTTTC. Encoded protein: CASSSSGLAGVTF.

J is TRBJ2-2 and V is TRBV2; D might be TRBD1 (5 bases). V was clipped by 4 bases and J by 0 bases, with 9 bases between them. Germline V lookup: CDR1 SNHLY, CDR2 FYNNEI. This CDR3 comprises 15 residues. CDR3 region: CASSGGTTNTGELFF. CDR3 nucleotide sequence: TGTGCCAGCAGTGGGGGCACTACGAACACCGGGGAGCTGTTTTTT.

This clone was seen more than once but under ten times. The chain is built from TRBV12-3 or TRBV12-4 and TRBJ2-7; D unresolved. The CDR3 is made up of 12 amino acids. Trimming pared 4 bases from V and 10 bases from J, leaving 14 bases between. The CDR3 is CASSSSVQEQYF. The CDR3 DNA sequence: TGTGCCAGCAGTTCCTCGGTCCAGGAACAGTACTTC.

The V call is TRBV3-1 (or the pseudogene TRBV3-2), the J call TRBJ2-7; the match to TRBD2 covers 8 bases. The CDR3 length is 15 residues. In germline, CDR1 is LGHDT, CDR2 YNNKEL (reference sequence). With V trimmed by 3 bases and J by 0 bases, 4 bases remained unmatched. The CDR3 loop is CASSHAGGGSYEQYF. CDR3 sequence (DNA): TGTGCCAGCAGCCATGCGGGAGGAGGCTCCTACGAGCAGTACTTC.

The chain uses TRBV2 and TRBJ2-7, with 10 bases lining up with TRBD2. The junction had 10 bases not matched to a gene; V was cut back by 10 bases and J by 7 bases. Germline lookup yields CDR1 SNHLY and CDR2 FYNNEI. The CDR3 totals 13 residues. The CDR3 coding sequence is TGTGCCACCCGGACTAGCGGAGCTCGGGAGCAGTACTTC. It codes for CATRTSGAREQYF. Using reference TRBV2 and TRBJ2-7 for the parts outside the CDR3, the full variable domain is EPEVTQTPSHQVTQMGQEVILRCVPISNHLYFYWYRQILGQKVEFLVSFYNNEISEKSEIFDDQFSVERPDGSNFTLKIRSTKLEDSAMYFCATRTSGAREQYFGPGTRLTVT.

The rearrangement links TRBV27 to TRBJ2-2; tentative D call: TRBD1 (6 bases). The CDR3 covers 16 residues. Trimming left V 6 bases short and J 5 bases short, with 19 bases between. Germline assignment: CDR1 MNHEY and CDR2 SMNVEV (reference sequence). This chain's CDR3 is CASRSHNGQRTGELFF. In DNA form, the CDR3 reads TGTGCCAGCAGGAGTCATAACGGACAGCGGACCGGGGAGCTGTTTTTT.

The V and J genes are TRBV9 and TRBJ2-1, with 9 positions matching TRBD2. This CDR3 is 15 amino acids long. V lost 1 base, J lost 8 bases, and 7 bases stayed unmatched. CDR1 SGDLS and CDR2 YYNGEE come from the germline V gene. The CDR3 spells CASSVWAGGVDEQFF. The CDR3, as DNA: TGTGCCAGCAGCGTATGGGCGGGAGGGGTCGATGAGCAGTTCTTC.

In its sample, this clone was seen a few times. This sequence joins TRBV11-2 and TRBJ2-7, with TRBD2 matching over 9 bases. From germline, CDR1 is SGHAT and CDR2 FQNNGV. The V and J ends lost 0 bases and 7 bases, in that order; junction bases with no gene match: 4. This CDR3 region has 14 residues. The CDR3 DNA sequence: TGTGCCAGCAGCTTAGATTGGCTAGCGGGAGAGCAGTACTTC. Its translation: CASSLDWLAGEQYF. Based on the CDR3 plus reference TRBV11-2 and TRBJ2-7, the full variable domain is EAGVAQSPRYKIIEKRQSVAFWCNPISGHATLYWYQQILGQGPKLLIQFQNNGVVDDSQLPKDRFSAERLKGVDSTLKIQPAKLEDSAVYLCASSLDWLAGEQYFGPGTRLTVT.

CDR3 nucleotide sequence: TGCGCCAGCAGCTCCTCACGGACAGGGGGAGCCTACAATGAGCAGTTCTTC. Amino acid sequence: CASSSSRTGGAYNEQFF. The V call is TRBV4-1, the J call TRBJ2-1, with 10 bases lining up with TRBD1. Trimming removed 5 bases from V and 2 bases from J; junction bases left unmatched: 9. This CDR3 has 17 amino acids. In germline, CDR1 is MGHRA, CDR2 YSYEKL.

The CDR3 DNA reads as TGTGCCAGCAGACCGGGACAGGGGGCGTCCCACGAGCAGTACTTC. It codes for CASRPGQGASHEQYF. The chain combines TRBV28 with TRBJ2-7; TRBD1 matches 12 bases. There are 15 residues in the CDR3. V lost 6 bases and J lost 5; bases outside the gene matches: 8. The V gene's germline CDR1 is MDHEN and CDR2 SYDVKM. The full variable domain, completed using reference TRBV28 and TRBJ2-7, is DVKVTQSSRYLVKRTGEKVFLECVQDMDHENMFWYRQDPGLGLRLIYFSYDVKMKEKGDIPEGYSVSREKKERFSLILESASTNQTSMYLCASRPGQGASHEQYFGPGTRLTVT.

The rearrangement joins TRBV27 to TRBJ1-1, with unresolved D. The germline gives CDR1 MNHEY, CDR2 SMNVEV (reference sequence). V shed 5 bases and J shed 5 bases, with 12 bases lying between them. The length of the CDR3 is 13 residues. For the CDR3, the DNA is TGTGCCAGCAGTACCCCGGGAGGGACTGAAGCTTTCTTT. Translating it yields CASSTPGGTEAFF.

This clone has only one observation. The V gene is TRBV6-5, the J gene TRBJ1-2; 8 bases map to TRBD1. The CDR3 is 12 amino acids. Per the germline V gene, CDR1 is MNHEY and CDR2 is SVGAGI. The trim removed 10 bases at V and 5 bases at J, leaving 6 bases unmatched. CDR3 nucleotides: TGTGCCACCGCTCAGGGGGCGTATGGCTACACCTTC. This sequence encodes CATAQGAYGYTF.

The gene calls are TRBV5-1 and TRBJ2-7, with 11 positions matching TRBD2. The CDR3 is 15 amino acids. Germline CDR1 is SGHRS and CDR2 is YFSETQ. J lost 4 bases, V lost 6 bases, and 9 bases had no gene match. The CDR3 DNA follows: TGCGCCAGCAAAGTTTATAGCGGGAGGGGTTACGAGCAGTACTTC. It specifies CASKVYSGRGYEQYF.

The gene calls are TRBV28 and TRBJ1-3; D ambiguous. V dropped 2 bases and J dropped 9 bases, with 8 bases sitting between them. CDR3 size: 12 residues. The germline CDR1 and CDR2 sequences are MDHEN and SYDVKM. The CDR3 region is CASSLTGSTIYF. The CDR3 DNA reads as TGTGCCAGCAGTTTAACGGGTAGCACCATATATTTT.

This rearrangement joins TRBV24-1 to TRBJ2-5; 8 nucleotides align to TRBD1. Germline CDR1 reads KGHDR; CDR2 reads SFDVKD. V lost 3 bases and J lost 4; bases outside the gene matches: 6. The CDR3 has 15 residues. The CDR3: CATSDIGQGGETQYF. CDR3 in DNA: TGTGCCACCAGTGATATCGGACAGGGAGGAGAGACCCAGTACTTC.

The V gene is TRBV7-2, the J gene TRBJ1-4; 7 nucleotides match TRBD1. CDR1 and CDR2 (germline): SGHTA, FQGNSA. This CDR3 has 14 residues. Trimming at V came to 5 bases and at J to 8 bases, leaving 8 bases not matched to a gene. CDR3 sequence (DNA): TGTGCCAGCAGCCTGGACAAGGGGGCGGAAAAACTGTTTTTT. This encodes CASSLDKGAEKLFF. Looking up the rest from reference TRBV7-2 and TRBJ1-4 gives the full variable domain: GAGVSQSPSNKVTEKGKDVELRCDPISGHTALYWYRQSLGQGLEFLIYFQGNSAPDKSGLPSDRFSAERTGGSVSTLTIQRTQQEDSAVYLCASSLDKGAEKLFFGSGTQLSVL.

This clone occurred once. The rearrangement joins TRBV5-1 to TRBJ2-5, with TRBD2 identical over 9 bases. CDR3 length equals 18 residues. The V and J ends lost 0 bases and 5 bases, in that order; junction bases with no gene match: 14. Looked up from germline, CDR1 is SGHRS and CDR2 is YFSETQ. The CDR3 loop is CASSLAIGTSPSEETQYF. CDR3 sequence (DNA): TGCGCCAGCAGCTTGGCTATAGGGACTAGCCCTTCCGAGGAGACCCAGTACTTC.

The genes are TRBV15 and TRBJ1-1; 8 nucleotides match TRBD1. Germline CDR1 LNHNV, CDR2 YYDKDF (reference sequence). This CDR3 contains 15 residues. Germline trimming cut 3 bases from V and 0 bases from J; bases unmatched to any gene: 3. The DNA of the CDR3 is TGTGCCACCAGCAGCCGGACAGGGCTGAACACTGAAGCTTTCTTT. Residues: CATSSRTGLNTEAFF.

This chain connects TRBV5-5 to TRBJ1-2; D might be TRBD1 (5 bases). Trimming pared 4 bases from V and 1 base from J, leaving 17 bases between. The germline V gene encodes CDR1 SGHKS and CDR2 YYEKEE (reference sequence). The CDR3 runs to 16 residues. CDR3 nucleotide sequence: TGTGCCAGCAGCAAACAAGGGGCCACATATAACTATGGCTACACCTTC. As protein: CASSKQGATYNYGYTF.

The rearrangement uses TRBV5-1 and TRBJ1-2; D gene ambiguous. Trimming pared 0 bases from V and 4 bases from J, leaving 10 bases between. CDR3 length: 14 amino acids. Germline CDR1 is SGHRS and CDR2 is YFSETQ. The CDR3 region is CASSLDGPGYGYTF. The CDR3 nucleotides read TGCGCCAGCAGCTTGGACGGCCCGGGCTATGGCTACACCTTC.

Here the CDR3 reads CASSGINSPLHF. In DNA form, the CDR3 reads TGCGCCAGCAGCGGGATCAATTCACCCCTCCACTTT. The chain links TRBV10-2 to TRBJ1-6; the D is unclear. The CDR3 runs to 12 residues. Trimming removed 6 bases at V and 7 bases at J, with 7 bases between. Per germline, CDR1 WSHSY and CDR2 SAAADI.

The chain combines TRBV6-5 with TRBJ2-7; TRBD1 matches at 8 bases. Trimming removed 0 bases from V and 2 bases from J; junction bases left unmatched: 3. The V gene's germline CDR1 is MNHEY and CDR2 SVGAGI. The CDR3 has 15 amino acids. CDR3 DNA sequence: TGTGCCAGCAGTTACTCGCACAGGGGGACCTACGAGCAGTACTTC. Amino acid sequence: CASSYSHRGTYEQYF.

The rearrangement joins TRBV19 to TRBJ2-3; the D gene is possibly TRBD2 (5 bases). Deletions cut 7 bases from V and 2 bases from J, with 10 bases between. The germline V gene has CDR1 LNHDA and CDR2 SQIVND (reference sequence). The CDR3 length is 13 residues. The CDR3 bases are TGTGCCAGTACCGAGGGTCCCACAGATACGCAGTATTTT. Amino acids: CASTEGPTDTQYF.

The genes are TRBV18 and TRBJ1-3; D gene ambiguous. CDR3 size: 14 residues. CDR1 and CDR2 (germline): KGHSH, LQKENI. V lost 3 bases and J lost 6, with 12 bases in between. The CDR3 protein is CASSPNSVENTIYF. As DNA, the CDR3 is TGTGCCAGCTCACCGAACAGTGTGGAAAACACCATATATTTT.

V is TRBV5-4 and J is TRBJ1-5; D possibly corresponds to TRBD1 (6 bases). The V gene lost 2 bases and the J gene lost 4 bases, with 10 bases spanning the gap. The germline gives CDR1 SGHNT, CDR2 YYREEE (reference sequence). The CDR3 is made up of 14 amino acids. CDR3 nucleotide sequence: TGTGCCAGCAGCTTCGACAGGTCAAATCAGCCCCAGCATTTT. Translating it yields CASSFDRSNQPQHF.

This chain links TRBV6-5 with TRBJ2-7; 14 nucleotides line up with TRBD2. The CDR3 runs 15 residues. After removal of 5 bases from V and 9 bases from J, the junction contained 9 bases not matched to a gene. Looked up from germline, CDR1 is MNHEY and CDR2 is SVGAGI. The CDR3 nucleotides are TGTGCCAGCAGTACTGGGACTAGCGGGAGTGCGATGCAGTACTTC. Encoded protein: CASSTGTSGSAMQYF.

The V and J genes are TRBV28 and TRBJ2-7; D gene ambiguous. Trimming pared 5 bases from V and 4 bases from J, leaving 15 bases between. Germline CDR1 and CDR2: MDHEN and SYDVKM. CDR3 length equals 14 residues. CDR3 amino acids: CASSVTSLAYEQYF. CDR3 sequence (DNA): TGTGCCAGCAGTGTGACATCCCTGGCGTACGAGCAGTACTTC.

The gene calls are TRBV18 and TRBJ2-3; TRBD1 aligns across 9 bases. The J segment lost 7 bases and the V segment lost 3 bases, leaving 11 bases of the junction unmatched. The germline CDR1 and CDR2 sequences are KGHSH and LQKENI. The CDR3 consists of 16 residues. The CDR3 is CASSPQETGGVNTQYF. The CDR3 DNA reads as TGTGCCAGCTCACCTCAGGAGACAGGGGGGGTGAATACGCAGTATTTT.